This TCR beta chain emerged from a study of blood T cell repertoires in COVID-19. Across the whole study: Italy, Spain and the United States were the sources of the convalescent and acute COVID-19 samples. The analysed material was cDNA or gDNA that came from T cells, B-cell-depleted T cells, or PBMCs.

Looked up from germline, CDR1 is SGHVS and CDR2 is FQNEAQ. The CDR3 is 14 residues long. Trimming cost V 2 bases and J 1 base, with 8 bases left between them. Original handling: Estimates of nucleated cell counts were drawn from the amplification of reference gene primers. This table comes from immunoSEQ multiplex PCR, and its TCRdb copy is limited to in-frame clones, with some not included. V, J and clone size reflect that table, while D and trimming were determined from the DNA. The sample has fewer than 65,000 clones; approximately 84% are singletons. The TCR originated in a man aged 60-69 years with acute or convalescent COVID-19. V and J are TRBV7-8 and TRBJ2-5; D is perhaps TRBD2 (6 bases). The sample taken for sequencing was peripheral blood. The CDR3 spells CASSLRDFQETQYF. The CDR3 DNA is TGTGCCAGCAGCTTAAGGGACTTCCAAGAGACCCAGTACTTC.